The 8 T cell receptor beta chains presented below share a single source sample, sequenced in a study of T-cell memory formation after mild COVID-19. TCRdb re-called the 5' RACE reads with MiXCR, one entry per CDR3 protein. The table records about 560,000 distinct CDR3 sequences, 15% to 20% of them present only once. The sample comprised PBMCs or a T cell subset sorted from them (not recorded which). Receptor source: an adult woman who had mild COVID-19 (a few samples of this study predate the infection). Cell type and time point are not known.

The chain joins TRBV5-1 to TRBJ2-1, with TRBD1 matching over 8 bases. There are 15 residues in the CDR3. J was trimmed by 7 bases and V by 4 bases; bases with no gene match: 10. Germline CDR1 SGHRS, CDR2 YFSETQ. The CDR3 DNA reads as TGCGCCAGCAGCATTCAACCAGGGGGCCAGAATGAGCAGTTCTTC. It yields the protein CASSIQPGGQNEQFF.

The V gene is TRBV18, the J gene TRBJ2-3; 7 bases agree with TRBD2. The germline V gene has CDR1 KGHSH and CDR2 LQKENI. CDR3 length: 17 residues. Trimming took 1 base from V and 4 from J; bases not matched to a gene: 11. CDR3 nucleotide sequence: TGTGCCAGCTCACCACGGATACAGATGGGGGGGGCAGATACGCAGTATTTT. This sequence encodes CASSPRIQMGGADTQYF.

The chain links TRBV24-1 to TRBJ2-1, with a possible D match to TRBD1 (5 bases). Germline CDR1 and CDR2: KGHDR and SFDVKD. The V and J ends lost 4 bases and 9 bases respectively, with 9 bases between them. The CDR3 spans 12 residues. The CDR3 loop reads CATSDAGFEQFF. The CDR3 DNA reads as TGTGCCACCAGTGACGCAGGGTTTGAGCAGTTCTTC.

The rearrangement joins TRBV4-1 to TRBJ1-2; TRBD1 agrees at 9 bases. J lost 6 bases, V lost 1 base, and 6 bases had no gene match. CDR3 length: 15 residues. CDR1 MGHRA and CDR2 YSYEKL come from the germline V gene. CDR3 protein: CASSQGADRGHGYTF. The CDR3 DNA sequence: TGCGCCAGCAGCCAAGGGGCGGACAGGGGCCATGGCTACACCTTC.

This chain links TRBV15 with TRBJ1-1, with a weak D call TRBD1 (5 bases). Trimming pared 0 bases from V and 3 bases from J, leaving 5 bases between. Germline CDR1 is LNHNV and CDR2 is YYDKDF (reference sequence). The CDR3 is 13 amino acids. In nucleotides, the CDR3 is TGTGCCACCAGCAGAGAGACAGACACTGAAGCTTTCTTT. Amino acid sequence: CATSRETDTEAFF.

This clonotype was seen repeatedly, ten times or more. This chain uses TRBV29-1 with TRBJ2-3, with D perhaps matching TRBD2 (5 bases). The CDR3 has 13 residues. Germline assignment: CDR1 SQVTM and CDR2 ANQGSEA. The V gene lost 5 bases and the J gene lost 2 bases, with 11 bases spanning the gap. The CDR3 region has the DNA TGCAGCGTTTACAGAGGGCACACAGATACGCAGTATTTT. Encoded protein: CSVYRGHTDTQYF.

The chain is built from TRBV12-3 or TRBV12-4 and TRBJ1-5; 12 positions match TRBD1. V was clipped by 6 bases and J by 12 bases; unmatched bases: 6. The CDR3 extends over 13 amino acids. The CDR3 DNA reads as TGTGCCAGCAGGGGACAGGGGGCGAACCACCAGCATTTT. Protein product: CASRGQGANHQHF.

This chain links TRBV3-1 with TRBJ2-7; D is ambiguous. This CDR3 contains 12 residues. V was shortened by 10 bases and J by 2 bases, with 12 bases between the two germline ends. Looked up from germline, CDR1 is LGHDT and CDR2 is YNNKEL (reference sequence). CDR3 nucleotide sequence: TGTGCCACCCAGAACACCCCCTACGAGCAGTACTTC. This codes for CATQNTPYEQYF.